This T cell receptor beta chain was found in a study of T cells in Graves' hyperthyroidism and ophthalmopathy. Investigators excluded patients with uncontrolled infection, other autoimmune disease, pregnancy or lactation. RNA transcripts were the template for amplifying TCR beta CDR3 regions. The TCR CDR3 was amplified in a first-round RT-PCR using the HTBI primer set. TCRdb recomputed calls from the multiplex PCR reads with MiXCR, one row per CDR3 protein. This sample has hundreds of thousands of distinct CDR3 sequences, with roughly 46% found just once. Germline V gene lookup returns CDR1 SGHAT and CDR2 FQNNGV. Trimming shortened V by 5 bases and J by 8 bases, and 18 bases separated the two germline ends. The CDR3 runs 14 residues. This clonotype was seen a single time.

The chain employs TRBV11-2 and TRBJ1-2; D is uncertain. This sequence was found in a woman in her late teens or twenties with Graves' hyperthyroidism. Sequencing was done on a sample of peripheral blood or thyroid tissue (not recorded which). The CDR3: CASSVRESQAGYTF. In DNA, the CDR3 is TGTGCCAGCAGCGTACGGGAGTCCCAGGCCGGCTACACCTTC.